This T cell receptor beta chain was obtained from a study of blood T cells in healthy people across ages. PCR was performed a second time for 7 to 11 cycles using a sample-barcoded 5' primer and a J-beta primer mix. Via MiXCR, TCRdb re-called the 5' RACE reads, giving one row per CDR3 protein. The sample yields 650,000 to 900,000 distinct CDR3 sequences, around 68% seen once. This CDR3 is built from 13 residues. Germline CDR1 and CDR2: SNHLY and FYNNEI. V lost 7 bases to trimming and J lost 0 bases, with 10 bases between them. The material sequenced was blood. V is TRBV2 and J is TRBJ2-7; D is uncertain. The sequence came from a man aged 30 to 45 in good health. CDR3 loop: CASIPPSSYEQYF. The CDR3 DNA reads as TGTGCCAGCATCCCCCCTAGCTCCTACGAGCAGTACTTC.